Shown below are 23 T cell receptor beta chains from a single sample sequenced in a study of blood T cell repertoires in COVID-19. TCRdb keeps only in-frame clones here, not all; method: immunoSEQ multiplex PCR. The sample carries about 100,000 clones, approximately 81% recorded once. Sequenced sample: peripheral blood. Source of these receptors: a human donor in a cohort sampled during active COVID-19.

The genes are TRBV11-2 and TRBJ2-1, with 11 nucleotides matching TRBD1. Germline lookup yields CDR1 SGHAT and CDR2 FQNNGV. The CDR3 is 15 amino acids. Trimming at V came to 6 bases and at J to 10 bases, leaving 11 bases not matched to a gene. CDR3 DNA sequence: TGTGCCAGCAGTCGGGACAGGGGGAGGTCCGGCGAGCAGTTCTTC. This translates into CASSRDRGRSGEQFF.

The rearrangement links TRBV9 to TRBJ1-3; 9 nucleotides align to TRBD1. J gave up 2 bases and V 3 bases, and 3 bases lay outside the gene matches. Germline CDR1 reads SGDLS; CDR2 reads YYNGEE. The CDR3 runs to 15 residues. Here the CDR3 reads CASSEYRGPGNTIYF. The CDR3 region has the DNA TGTGCCAGCAGCGAGTACAGGGGGCCTGGAAACACCATATATTTT.

This clone came up once. The chain uses TRBV6-5 and TRBJ2-1; a possible D gene is TRBD2 (5 bases). Germline CDR1 is MNHEY and CDR2 is SVGAGI. V was shortened by 8 bases and J by 9 bases, with 17 bases between the two germline ends. There are 13 residues in the CDR3. The CDR3 DNA reads TGTGCCAGCTACCGAGGGCCAGAGAGTGAGCAGTTCTTC. Amino acid sequence: CASYRGPESEQFF.

The chain employs TRBV6-7 and TRBJ2-3; 11 nucleotides align to TRBD2. TRBV6-7 is sorted into the ORF group, with uncertain function. The CDR3 totals 20 residues. V shed 0 bases, J shed 1 base, and the junction held 12 bases outside the gene matches. The CDR3 coding sequence is TGTGCCAGCAGTTACTCGACTCCTAGCGGGAGGCCCGAGGGCACAGATACGCAGTATTTT. Translation: CASSYSTPSGRPEGTDTQYF.

This chain joins TRBV5-1 and TRBJ2-5; 11 bases match TRBD1. This CDR3 contains 15 residues. Germline V gene sequence: CDR1 SGHRS, CDR2 YFSETQ. The ends lost 5 bases at V and 4 bases at J; junction bases unmatched: 7. The CDR3 is CASSYTGQGGETQYF. The CDR3 region has the DNA TGCGCCAGCAGTTATACGGGACAGGGGGGAGAGACCCAGTACTTC.

J is TRBJ1-3 and V is TRBV30; D gene unclear. The CDR3 sequence is 13 residues long. Germline CDR1 and CDR2: GTSNPN and SVGIG (reference sequence). V gave up 0 bases and J gave up 8 bases, with 11 bases separating them. CDR3 residues: CAWSVGRGDTIYF. The CDR3 bases are TGTGCCTGGAGTGTCGGCCGCGGGGACACCATATATTTT.

The chain is built from TRBV3-1 (or the pseudogene TRBV3-2) and TRBJ1-1; D may be TRBD1 (5 bases). The CDR3 is made up of 13 amino acids. Germline lookup yields CDR1 LGHDT and CDR2 YNNKEL (reference sequence). Trimming removed 2 bases at V and 8 bases at J, with 12 bases between. CDR3 sequence reads: CASSQWGGTEAFF. The CDR3 DNA reads TGTGCCAGCAGCCAATGGGGGGGGACGGAAGCTTTCTTT.

The V and J genes are TRBV20-1 and TRBJ1-2; the D gene is possibly TRBD1 (5 bases). Germline V gene data show CDR1 as DFQATT and CDR2 as SNEGSKA (reference sequence). The CDR3 sequence is 14 residues long. V lost 3 bases, J lost 7 bases, and 18 bases lay in between. The CDR3 region has the DNA TGCAGTGCTAGTGTCAACGGGGGGTTGTCTGGCTACACCTTC. Its translation: CSASVNGGLSGYTF.

This chain connects TRBV18 to TRBJ2-5, with D uncertain. The CDR3 is made up of 13 amino acids. The germline gives CDR1 KGHSH, CDR2 LQKENI. Trimming pared 3 bases from V and 5 bases from J, leaving 10 bases between. The CDR3 loop reads CASSPSQRETQYF. DNA of the CDR3: TGTGCCAGCTCACCGAGCCAGAGGGAGACCCAGTACTTC.

V gene TRBV18 combines with J gene TRBJ2-5; no definite D call. Germline CDR1 is KGHSH and CDR2 is LQKENI. V shed 5 bases and J shed 5 bases, with 15 bases lying between them. CDR3 length: 14 residues. DNA of the CDR3: TGTGCCAGCTCAAAGTCGTGGCGCAGGGAGACCCAGTACTTC. Residues: CASSKSWRRETQYF. Drawing the rest from reference TRBV18 and TRBJ2-5, the complete variable domain is NAGVMQNPRHLVRRRGQEARLRCSPMKGHSHVYWYRQLPEEGLKFMVYLQKENIIDESGMPKERFSAEFPKEGPSILRIQQVVRGDSAAYFCASSKSWRRETQYFGPGTRLLVL.

V and J are TRBV5-1 and TRBJ2-1, with 7 bases that match TRBD2. Germline CDR1 is SGHRS and CDR2 is YFSETQ. V was pared by 6 bases and J by 9 bases, with 9 bases of the junction left unmatched. This CDR3 has 13 residues. CDR3 in amino acids: CASTLGEGPEQFF. For the CDR3, the DNA is TGCGCCAGCACCCTCGGGGAGGGCCCTGAGCAGTTCTTC.

This chain connects TRBV18 to TRBJ1-2; TRBD1 might be the D (5 bases). V was clipped by 0 bases and J by 6 bases, with 8 bases between them. This CDR3 spans 13 amino acids. Germline CDR1 KGHSH, CDR2 LQKENI. The CDR3: CASSPPQGHGYTF. Here the CDR3 DNA reads TGTGCCAGCTCACCACCCCAGGGTCATGGCTACACCTTC.

This chain joins TRBV4-1 and TRBJ2-1; 12 nucleotides match TRBD2. Unmatched junction bases numbered 14, after V lost 4 bases and J lost 4 bases. Germline CDR1 reads MGHRA; CDR2 reads YSYEKL. The CDR3 runs 19 residues. The chain's CDR3 is CASSRPPGLAGGGYNEQFF. CDR3 nucleotide sequence: TGCGCCAGCAGCCGGCCCCCGGGGCTAGCGGGAGGGGGTTACAATGAGCAGTTCTTC.

The genes are TRBV7-2 and TRBJ2-3; 10 bases are shared with TRBD2. Germline V gives CDR1 SGHTA, CDR2 FQGNSA. The CDR3 loop spans 16 amino acids. Losses at the gene ends were 5 bases for V and 3 bases for J; bases not matched to a gene: 8. CDR3 in DNA: TGTGCCAGCAGCCGGACTAGCGGTGCGGTGACAGATACGCAGTATTTT. Its translation is CASSRTSGAVTDTQYF.

The V and J genes are TRBV30 and TRBJ2-3, with no clear D. V was clipped by 2 bases and J by 5 bases, with 5 bases between them. CDR1 and CDR2 (germline): GTSNPN, SVGIG (reference sequence). The CDR3 runs 11 residues. CDR3 region: CAWSIIDTQYF. In DNA form, the CDR3 reads TGTGCCTGGAGTATTATAGATACGCAGTATTTT.

Here the CDR3 reads CSVPREGGNEQYF. CDR3 in DNA: TGCAGCGTGCCCCGGGAGGGCGGCAACGAGCAGTACTTC. The V gene is TRBV29-1, the J gene TRBJ2-7; 8 bases agree with TRBD2. V was clipped by 6 bases and J by 5 bases; unmatched bases: 9. Germline V gives CDR1 SQVTM, CDR2 ANQGSEA. CDR3 size: 13 residues.

The V gene is TRBV7-2, the J gene TRBJ1-1, with 7 bases fitting TRBD1. This CDR3 has 14 amino acids. Germline lookup yields CDR1 SGHTA and CDR2 FQGNSA. V shed 4 bases, J shed 4 bases, and the junction held 6 bases outside the gene matches. CDR3: CASSSPGGFTEAFF. As DNA, the CDR3 is TGTGCCAGCAGCTCTCCAGGGGGTTTCACTGAAGCTTTCTTT.

A few counts support this clone. The CDR3 protein is CASSYTDYSNQPQHF. The CDR3 DNA reads as TGTGCCAGCAGCTACACTGATTATAGCAATCAGCCCCAGCATTTT. This rearrangement joins TRBV6-6 to TRBJ1-5, with D hard to call. With 6 bases removed from V and 0 bases from J, the gap between germline ends came to 12 bases. Germline CDR1 MNHNY, CDR2 SVGAGI (reference sequence). The CDR3 loop spans 15 amino acids.

The gene calls are TRBV27 and TRBJ2-2, with D possibly matching TRBD1 (8 bases). V lost 7 bases and J lost 6, with 15 bases in between. This CDR3 region has 14 residues. The germline V gene encodes CDR1 MNHEY and CDR2 SMNVEV (reference sequence). The CDR3 spells CASKIQGGAGELFF. The CDR3 DNA sequence: TGTGCCAGCAAGATACAGGGGGGGGCCGGGGAGCTGTTTTTT.

The V gene is TRBV5-1, the J gene TRBJ1-2; 8 bases fit TRBD1. The CDR3 sequence is 14 residues long. Losses at the gene ends were 0 bases for V and 8 bases for J; bases not matched to a gene: 6. The germline CDR1 and CDR2 sequences are SGHRS and YFSETQ. The CDR3 reads CASSLATGGEGYTF. The CDR3 DNA sequence: TGCGCCAGCAGCTTGGCAACAGGGGGTGAAGGCTACACCTTC. Filled out from reference TRBV5-1 and TRBJ1-2, the complete variable domain reads KAGVTQTPRYLIKTRGQQVTLSCSPISGHRSVSWYQQTPGQGLQFLFEYFSETQRNKGNFPGRFSGRQFSNSRSEMNVSTLELGDSALYLCASSLATGGEGYTFGSGTRLTVV.

CDR3 sequence: CASSPHVGTSGTDTQYF. The CDR3 bases are TGTGCCAGCAGCCCGCATGTTGGGACTAGCGGGACAGATACGCAGTATTTT. The V gene is TRBV9, the J gene TRBJ2-3; TRBD2 matches at 12 bases. V lost 4 bases, J lost 3 bases, and 9 bases stayed unmatched. Germline V gene sequence: CDR1 SGDLS, CDR2 YYNGEE. The CDR3 sequence is 17 residues long.

The chain joins TRBV29-1 to TRBJ2-1; 8 bases are shared with TRBD2. Germline trimming cut 5 bases from V and 13 bases from J; bases unmatched to any gene: 10. Per the germline V gene, CDR1 is SQVTM and CDR2 is ANQGSEA. The CDR3 sequence is 12 residues long. CDR3 DNA: TGCAGCGTTCGGACTAGCTTGGAACCCCAGTTCTTC. This sequence encodes CSVRTSLEPQFF.

This chain connects TRBV7-7 to TRBJ1-5; D perhaps matches TRBD1 (5 bases). V dropped 5 bases and J dropped 4 bases, with 9 bases sitting between them. The CDR3 consists of 13 residues. Germline CDR1 is SSHAT and CDR2 is FNYEAQ (reference sequence). Here the CDR3 reads CASSQGENQPQHF. CDR3 nucleotides: TGTGCCAGCAGCCAGGGTGAGAATCAGCCCCAGCATTTT.